The clone carrying this TCR beta chain was counted at least ten times. This specimen comes from a study of T cells in Graves' hyperthyroidism and ophthalmopathy. Researchers amplified the TCR beta CDR3 regions from RNA transcripts. Primed by the HTBI set, a first-round RT-PCR was run on the TCR CDR3. TCRdb re-called the multiplex PCR reads through MiXCR, storing one row per CDR3 protein. Here the sample spans around 700,000 distinct CDR3 sequences, around 20% being singletons. The diagnoses drew upon clinical symptoms, serum thyroxine and TRAb, thyroid ultrasound and orbital computed tomography. Each 10 ml fresh peripheral blood draw supplied the PBMCs. The clonotype comes from a woman between 50 and 59 years old with Graves' hyperthyroidism that later progressed to Graves' ophthalmopathy. The specimen was blood.

The CDR3: CASSFDGIPGTDTQYF. CDR3 sequence (DNA): TGTGCCAGCAGCTTCGATGGAATTCCGGGCACAGATACGCAGTATTTT. This chain uses TRBV7-3 with TRBJ2-3; D gene ambiguous. Between the trimmed V and J ends, which lost 3 bases and 1 base, there was a span of 14 bases. The CDR3 is 16 amino acids. The V gene's germline CDR1 is SGHTA and CDR2 FQGTGA.